This TCR beta chain was sequenced in a study of cytomegalovirus exposure and HLA in healthy donors. Overall study context: Some 90 million unique TCRs from HLA-typed donors were held in an early data release. Study conclusions and caveats: In a later analysis, TCR beta V- and J-gene trimming showed a link to a missense DCLRE1C variant. Under in vitro conditions, a few CMV-associated chains were confirmed as specific for CMV antigens.

Comment on this clone: Its antigen is undetermined.

Unmatched junction bases numbered 0, after V lost 6 bases and J lost 1 base. Germline V gene lookup returns CDR1 SNHLY and CDR2 FYNNEI. The CDR3 runs 13 residues. PCR primers comprised 60 Vbeta and 13 Jbeta primers. TCRdb's table, derived via immunoSEQ multiplex PCR, lists solely in-frame clones and lacks some. The data hold 120,000 or so clones, with 65% to 75% observed a single time. The sequence derives from a woman aged 45-60 years in good health and CMV-seropositive. Sequenced sample: PBMCs. This rearrangement joins TRBV2 to TRBJ2-3; TRBD2 matches at 8 bases. CDR3 region: CASRRGGTDTQYF. In nucleotides, the CDR3 is TGTGCCAGCAGGCGGGGGGGCACAGATACGCAGTATTTT.